This T cell receptor beta chain was sequenced for a study of identical twins. Study results and limitations: Abundant cord blood beta clonotypes carried fewer insertions; memory repertoires showed none. Analyses of zero insertions could be partly confounded by invariant MAIT and iNKT cells. Modeled out-of-frame TCR alpha sharing in monozygotic twins fell below observed levels. Researchers reported excess low generation probability among twin-shared out-of-frame alpha sequences.

V was clipped by 3 bases and J by 3 bases, with 11 bases between them. The CDR3 is 14 residues long. Germline V gives CDR1 SGHRS, CDR2 YFSETQ. TCRdb reprocessed the 5' RACE reads via MiXCR and lists one record per CDR3 protein. Of over 200,000 distinct CDR3 sequences in the sample, 8% to 11% are singletons; the top ten hold about 9.1%. This clonotype was found a few times. Its cognate antigen is unknown. V and J are TRBV5-1 and TRBJ2-3, with a weak D call TRBD1 (6 bases). The receptor was isolated from a middle-aged man in good health. The specimen was memory T cells sorted from blood. In DNA form, the CDR3 reads TGCGCCAGCAGCTCTGGACAGAGAACAGATACGCAGTATTTT. Protein: CASSSGQRTDTQYF.